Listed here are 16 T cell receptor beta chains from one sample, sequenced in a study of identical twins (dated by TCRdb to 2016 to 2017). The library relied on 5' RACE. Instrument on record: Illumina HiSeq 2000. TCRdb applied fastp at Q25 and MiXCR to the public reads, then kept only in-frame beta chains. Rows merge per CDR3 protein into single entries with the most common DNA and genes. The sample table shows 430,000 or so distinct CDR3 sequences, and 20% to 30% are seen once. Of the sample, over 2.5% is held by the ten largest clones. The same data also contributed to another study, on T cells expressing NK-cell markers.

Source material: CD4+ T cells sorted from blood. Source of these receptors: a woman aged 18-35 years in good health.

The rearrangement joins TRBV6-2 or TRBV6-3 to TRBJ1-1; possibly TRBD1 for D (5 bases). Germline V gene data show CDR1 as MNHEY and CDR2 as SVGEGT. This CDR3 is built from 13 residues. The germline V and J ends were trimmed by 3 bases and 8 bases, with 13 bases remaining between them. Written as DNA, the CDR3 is TGTGCCAGCAGTTATGGGGACCTGAGAGAAGCTTTCTTT. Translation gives CASSYGDLREAFF.

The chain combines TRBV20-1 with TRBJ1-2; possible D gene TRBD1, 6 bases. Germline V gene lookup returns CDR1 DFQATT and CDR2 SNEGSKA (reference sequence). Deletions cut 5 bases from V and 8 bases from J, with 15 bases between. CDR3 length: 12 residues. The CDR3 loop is CSAGEGHGGYTF. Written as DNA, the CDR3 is TGCAGTGCTGGGGAGGGACATGGCGGCTACACCTTC.

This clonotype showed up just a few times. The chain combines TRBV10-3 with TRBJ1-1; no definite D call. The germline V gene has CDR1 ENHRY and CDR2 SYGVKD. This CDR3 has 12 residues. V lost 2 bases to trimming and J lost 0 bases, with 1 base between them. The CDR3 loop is CAISEVNTEAFF. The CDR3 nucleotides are TGTGCCATCAGTGAGGTGAACACTGAAGCTTTCTTT.

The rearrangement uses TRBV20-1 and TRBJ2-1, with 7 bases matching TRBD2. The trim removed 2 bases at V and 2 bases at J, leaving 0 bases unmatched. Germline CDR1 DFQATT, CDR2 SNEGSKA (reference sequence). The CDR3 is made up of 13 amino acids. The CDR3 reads CSARTSAYNEQFF. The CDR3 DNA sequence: TGCAGTGCTAGAACTAGCGCCTACAATGAGCAGTTCTTC.

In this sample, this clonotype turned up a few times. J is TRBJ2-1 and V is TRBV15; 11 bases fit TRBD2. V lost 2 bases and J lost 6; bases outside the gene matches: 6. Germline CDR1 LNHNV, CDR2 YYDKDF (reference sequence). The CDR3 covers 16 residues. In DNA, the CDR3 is TGTGCCACCAGCAGACAACTAGCGGGAGTTCTCAATGAGCAGTTCTTC. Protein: CATSRQLAGVLNEQFF.

This CDR3 is CASSPRTSGIGGELFF. CDR3 nucleotides: TGTGCCAGCAGCCCCAGGACTAGCGGGATAGGCGGGGAGCTGTTTTTT. The V call is TRBV7-2, the J call TRBJ2-2; 12 positions match TRBD2. The CDR3 is made up of 16 amino acids. Germline V CDR1 and CDR2: SGHTA, FQGNSA. J was trimmed by 7 bases and V by 5 bases; bases with no gene match: 8.

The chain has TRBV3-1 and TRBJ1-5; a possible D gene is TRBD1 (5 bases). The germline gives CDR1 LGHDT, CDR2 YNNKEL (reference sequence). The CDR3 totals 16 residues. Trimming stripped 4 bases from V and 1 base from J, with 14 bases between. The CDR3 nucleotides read TGTGCCAGCAGCCCACGGGAATGGGGGAGCAATCAGCCCCAGCATTTT. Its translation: CASSPREWGSNQPQHF.

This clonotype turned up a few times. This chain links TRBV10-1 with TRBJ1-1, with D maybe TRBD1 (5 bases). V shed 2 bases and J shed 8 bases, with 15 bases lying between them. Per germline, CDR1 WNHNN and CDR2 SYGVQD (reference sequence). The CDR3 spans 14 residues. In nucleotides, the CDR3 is TGCGCCAGCAGTGAGAGTCCGACAGCGGGGGAAGCTTTCTTT. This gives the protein CASSESPTAGEAFF.

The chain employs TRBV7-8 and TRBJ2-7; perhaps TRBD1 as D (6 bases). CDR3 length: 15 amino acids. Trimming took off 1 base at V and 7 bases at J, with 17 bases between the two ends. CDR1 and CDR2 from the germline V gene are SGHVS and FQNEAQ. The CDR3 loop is CASSLEVRGSEEQYF. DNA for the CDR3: TGTGCCAGCAGCTTAGAAGTTAGGGGGTCTGAGGAGCAGTACTTC.

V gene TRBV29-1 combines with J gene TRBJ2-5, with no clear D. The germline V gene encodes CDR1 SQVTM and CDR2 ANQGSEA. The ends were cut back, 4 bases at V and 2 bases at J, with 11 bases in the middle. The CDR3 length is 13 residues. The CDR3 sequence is CSVVGLQQETQYF. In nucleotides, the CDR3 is TGCAGCGTTGTAGGGCTGCAACAAGAGACCCAGTACTTC.

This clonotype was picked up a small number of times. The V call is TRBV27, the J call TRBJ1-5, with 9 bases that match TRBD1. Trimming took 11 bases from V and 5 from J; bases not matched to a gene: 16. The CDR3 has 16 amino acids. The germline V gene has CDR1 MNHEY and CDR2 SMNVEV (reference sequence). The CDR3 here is CAGATFRDRAYQPQHF. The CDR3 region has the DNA TGTGCCGGAGCTACTTTCCGGGACAGGGCGTATCAGCCCCAGCATTTT.

The CDR3 loop reads CAWTGERLTDTQYF. CDR3 bases: TGTGCCTGGACGGGAGAAAGGTTGACAGATACGCAGTATTTT. The chain couples TRBV30 to TRBJ2-3, with D possibly being TRBD2 (6 bases). Germline assignment: CDR1 GTSNPN and CDR2 SVGIG (reference sequence). This CDR3 is 14 amino acids long. Trimming pared 4 bases from V and 3 bases from J, leaving 14 bases between.

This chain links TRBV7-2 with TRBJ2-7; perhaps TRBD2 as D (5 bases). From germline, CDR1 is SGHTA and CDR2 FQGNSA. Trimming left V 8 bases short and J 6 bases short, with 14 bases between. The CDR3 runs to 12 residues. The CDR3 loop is CASQRGPIEQYF. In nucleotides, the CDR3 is TGTGCCAGCCAAAGAGGGCCTATCGAGCAGTACTTC.

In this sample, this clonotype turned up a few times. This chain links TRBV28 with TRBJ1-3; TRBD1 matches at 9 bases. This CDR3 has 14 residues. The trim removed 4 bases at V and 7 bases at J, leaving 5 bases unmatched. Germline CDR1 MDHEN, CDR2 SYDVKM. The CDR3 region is CASSSQGARNTIYF. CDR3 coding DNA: TGTGCCAGCAGTTCACAGGGGGCCAGGAACACCATATATTTT.

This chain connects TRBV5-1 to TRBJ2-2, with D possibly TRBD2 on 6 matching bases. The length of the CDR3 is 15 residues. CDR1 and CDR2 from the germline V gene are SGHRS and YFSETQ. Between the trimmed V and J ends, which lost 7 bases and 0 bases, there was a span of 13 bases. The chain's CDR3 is CASRPGGTNTGELFF. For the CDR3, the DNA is TGCGCCAGCCGGCCCGGGGGTACGAACACCGGGGAGCTGTTTTTT. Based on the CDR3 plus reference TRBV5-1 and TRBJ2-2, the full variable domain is KAGVTQTPRYLIKTRGQQVTLSCSPISGHRSVSWYQQTPGQGLQFLFEYFSETQRNKGNFPGRFSGRQFSNSRSEMNVSTLELGDSALYLCASRPGGTNTGELFFGEGSRLTVL.

The CDR3 reads CSARDPRVMGGELFF. The CDR3 DNA follows: TGCAGTGCTAGAGACCCCCGGGTGATGGGCGGGGAGCTGTTTTTT. V and J are TRBV20-1 and TRBJ2-2; D not resolved. The CDR3 spans 15 residues. Trimming pared 0 bases from V and 7 bases from J, leaving 15 bases between. Germline CDR1 reads DFQATT; CDR2 reads SNEGSKA (reference sequence).